This TCR beta chain was recovered during a study of early T cells in non-severe SARS-CoV-2 infection. About the research overall: Whole-blood bulk RNA, unsorted, was sequenced, and chains were unpaired.

Individual cDNA molecules carried attached unique molecular identifiers. TCRdb fed the 5' RACE reads into MiXCR, producing one record per CDR3 protein. Of 30,000 to 35,000 distinct CDR3 sequences in the sample, approximately 4.6% were seen once. The study, taken as a whole, reports: Lookups in VDJdb leaned toward anti-spike CD8 responses and missed private and CD4 specificities.

This clonotype has at least ten counts. Its antigen is unknown. This TCR came from an adult who was a healthcare worker with PCR-confirmed SARS-CoV-2 infection or an uninfected control (not recorded which). The sample was whole blood.

The CDR3 spells CASSLVHQVNTGELFF. CDR3 bases: TGCGCCAGCAGCTTGGTTCATCAGGTGAACACCGGGGAGCTGTTTTTT. This chain joins TRBV5-1 and TRBJ2-2, with D unclear. The V gene's germline CDR1 is SGHRS and CDR2 YFSETQ. V lost 0 bases and J 1 base, leaving 10 bases between the germline ends. CDR3 length equals 16 residues. Combining the CDR3 with reference TRBV5-1 and TRBJ2-2 gives the whole variable domain KAGVTQTPRYLIKTRGQQVTLSCSPISGHRSVSWYQQTPGQGLQFLFEYFSETQRNKGNFPGRFSGRQFSNSRSEMNVSTLELGDSALYLCASSLVHQVNTGELFFGEGSRLTVL.